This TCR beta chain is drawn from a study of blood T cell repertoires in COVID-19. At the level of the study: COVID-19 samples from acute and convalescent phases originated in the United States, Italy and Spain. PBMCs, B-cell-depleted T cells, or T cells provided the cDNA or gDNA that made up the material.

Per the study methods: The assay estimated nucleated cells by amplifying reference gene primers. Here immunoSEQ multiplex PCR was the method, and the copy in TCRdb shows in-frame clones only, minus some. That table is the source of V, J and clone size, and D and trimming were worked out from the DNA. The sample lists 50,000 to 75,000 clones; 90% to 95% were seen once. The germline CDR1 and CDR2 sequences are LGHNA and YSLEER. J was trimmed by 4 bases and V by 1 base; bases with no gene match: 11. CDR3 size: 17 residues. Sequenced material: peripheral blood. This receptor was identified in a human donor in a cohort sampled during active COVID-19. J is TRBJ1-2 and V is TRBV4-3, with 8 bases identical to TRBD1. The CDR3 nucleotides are TGCGCCAGCAGCCAAGTACCCGCAGGGGGCGTCCCCTATGGCTACACCTTC. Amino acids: CASSQVPAGGVPYGYTF.